This TCR beta chain was observed in a study of shared T cell receptors in the human thymus. Germline lookup yields CDR1 SGHNT and CDR2 YYREEE (reference sequence). The junction had 14 bases not matched to a gene; V was cut back by 3 bases and J by 5 bases. This CDR3 comprises 17 residues. Clones were sequenced by immunoSEQ multiplex PCR, and TCRdb holds only the in-frame ones, with some missing. The table includes hundreds of thousands of clones, approximately 85% detected once. The data were also submitted as part of a second study, on human thymus T cells. From that paper: Donors were healthy Finnish infants having corrective surgery for congenital heart defects. In corrective heart surgery, resections were taken, and these provided the thymus tissue. Apparent skewing of V and J gene usage characterized both thymic and blood repertoires. Thymic TCR repertoires of unrelated people reportedly overlapped highly.

This clonotype originated in a girl younger than two with a congenital heart defect. V is TRBV5-4 and J is TRBJ1-2; TRBD1 matches at 9 bases. The sequencing input was thymocytes. The CDR3 coding sequence is TGTGCCAGCAGCTCCTTGTGGGGTACAGGGGGCGGATATGGCTACACCTTC. It yields the protein CASSSLWGTGGGYGYTF.